This TCR beta chain was recorded in a study of human T cells and chemical hapten exposure (dated by TCRdb to the early 2020s). Describing the broader study: The libraries were sequenced as a pool, and the TCR yield per sample differed mostly because of small variations in library volumes within the pool. The study tracked peripheral blood TCR repertoire changes in vivo during primary and secondary sensitization to the hapten diphenylcyclopropenone (DPC) in alopecia patients. From each blood RNA sample, both TCR alpha and TCR beta chains were sequenced. Study-level results and caveats: DPC sensitization did not change the number of TCRs with a frequency above 1 in 1000, and there was no evidence of changes in global repertoire structure. After repeated subsampling, the strength of the expansion versus patch-test correlation and the threshold at which it became significant changed.

Libraries were prepared through RACE. Sequencing was performed on a NextSeq 500. Library preparation attached unique molecular identifiers to individual cDNA molecules for quantitative, reproducible TCR counting. Regarding the original processing steps: The median number of TCRs per sample was roughly 98,000, ranging from roughly 23,224 to 700,000. V, J and CDR3 annotation of the TCR reads was carried out using the Decombinator software suite. Every sample was subsampled to the same number of TCRs (28,000) for the PS versus PT1 abundance plots. TCRs were defined as expanded if absent before sensitization and observed at least eight times at the 2-week time point. TCRdb took the public reads, trimmed them with fastp at Q25, ran MiXCR for clone calling and kept in-frame beta chains. Each CDR3 protein gets just one entry, which takes the most common genes and DNA from the rows behind it. What appears here as the V and J calls and clone size reflects TCRdb's work, not the paper's. For this sample the table gives more than 60,000 distinct CDR3 sequences, of which over 7% were detected only once. The biggest ten clones account for roughly 1.4% of the sample.

This clonotype was detected a few times. What antigen it recognizes has not been identified. No much larger clone exists at a distance of one base, and base qualities are not known. The time point label, as the study defines it: healthy volunteer bleed at 6 weeks. Total RNA was extracted from unfractionated whole blood that had been collected in Tempus Blood RNA tubes. As TCR sequencing controls, about five healthy volunteers were used, with blood taken at day 0, 2 weeks and 6 weeks. The TCR was taken from a male donor in good health. Some clones in this sample may be carry-over from other donors' samples. Sequencing input: whole blood.

The CDR3 in this case is CSAENQETQYF. The nucleotide sequence reads TGCAGTGCGGAAAATCAAGAGACCCAGTACTTC. The rearrangement combines TRBV20-1 with TRBJ2-5; the D gene cannot be named for sure. V and J are truncated by 6 bases and 2 bases respectively, leaving an intervening sequence of 7 bases. The CDR1 and CDR2 encoded by the germline V gene (reference sequence) are DFQATT and SNEGSKA. The cysteine opens and the phenylalanine closes a CDR3 of 11 amino acids. Only the CDR3 DNA stays, 33 bases, in frame from base 1.